This TCR beta chain is drawn from a study of shared clonotypes between healthy human individuals. Broader study findings: Shared clonotypes across all four donors exceeded non-shared ones in generation probability. Naive CD4 clonotypes overlapped across a handful of donors at roughly 5%.

CDR3 size: 13 residues. Germline CDR1 and CDR2: MNHEY and SMNVEV (reference sequence). V shed 0 bases and J shed 4 bases, with 7 bases lying between them. Naive CD8 cells lacked CD45RO, underwent positive selection for CCR7 and left out terminally differentiated effector memory CD45RA+ cells. On this clone itself: Its antigen is currently unknown. Other nucleotide sequences in the sample specify the same CDR3.

Here immunoSEQ multiplex PCR was the method, and the copy in TCRdb shows in-frame clones only, minus some. The table includes 800,000 or so clones, just over 95% detected once. The sequenced sample consisted of naive CD8+ T cells sorted from blood. V is TRBV27 and J is TRBJ2-7, with D unresolved. The sequence was collected from a man aged 25-40 years in good health. Here the CDR3 DNA reads TGTGCCAGCAGTTTATCGGTCGGTTACGAGCAGTACTTC. Translation gives CASSLSVGYEQYF.